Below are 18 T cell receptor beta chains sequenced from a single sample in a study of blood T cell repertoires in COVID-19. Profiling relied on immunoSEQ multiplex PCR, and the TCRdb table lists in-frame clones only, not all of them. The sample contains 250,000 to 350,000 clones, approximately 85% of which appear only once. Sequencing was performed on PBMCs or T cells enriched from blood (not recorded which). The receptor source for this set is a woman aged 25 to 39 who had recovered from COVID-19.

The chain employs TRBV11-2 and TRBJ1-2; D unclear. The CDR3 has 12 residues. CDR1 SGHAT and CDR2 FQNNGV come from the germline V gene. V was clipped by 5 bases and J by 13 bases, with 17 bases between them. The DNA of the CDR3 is TGTGCCAGCAGCCGCGGACGGAGGGCGCGCACCTTC. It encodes CASSRGRRARTF.

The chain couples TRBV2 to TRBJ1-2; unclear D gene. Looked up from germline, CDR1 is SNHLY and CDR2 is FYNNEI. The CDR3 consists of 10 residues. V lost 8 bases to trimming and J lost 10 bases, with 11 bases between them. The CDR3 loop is CASLDGDYTF. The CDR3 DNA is TGTGCCAGCCTAGACGGGGACTACACCTTC.

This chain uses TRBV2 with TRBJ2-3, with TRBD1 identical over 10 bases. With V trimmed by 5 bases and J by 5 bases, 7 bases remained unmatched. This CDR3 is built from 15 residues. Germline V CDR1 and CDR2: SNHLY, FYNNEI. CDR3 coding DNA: TGTGCCAGCAGTTGGACAGGGGGGTCACAAGATACGCAGTATTTT. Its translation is CASSWTGGSQDTQYF.

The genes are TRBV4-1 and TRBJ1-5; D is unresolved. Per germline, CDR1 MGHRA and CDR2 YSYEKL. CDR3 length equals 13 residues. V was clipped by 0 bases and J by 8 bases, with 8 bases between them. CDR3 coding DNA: TGCGCCAGCAGCCAAGACCCAATTGAGCCCCAGCATTTT. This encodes CASSQDPIEPQHF.

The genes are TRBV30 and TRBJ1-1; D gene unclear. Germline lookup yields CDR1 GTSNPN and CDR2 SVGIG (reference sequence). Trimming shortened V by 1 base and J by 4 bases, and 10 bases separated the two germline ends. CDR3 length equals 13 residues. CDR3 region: CAWSADVSTEAFF. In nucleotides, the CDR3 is TGTGCCTGGAGTGCCGATGTGAGCACTGAAGCTTTCTTT.

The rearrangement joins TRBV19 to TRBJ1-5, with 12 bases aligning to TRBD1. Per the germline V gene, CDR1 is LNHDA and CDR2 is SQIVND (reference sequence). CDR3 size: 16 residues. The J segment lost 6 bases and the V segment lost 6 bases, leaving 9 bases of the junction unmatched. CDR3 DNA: TGTGCCAGTAGCCAACCGGGACAGGGGGCGGGTCAGCCCCAGCATTTT. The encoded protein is CASSQPGQGAGQPQHF.

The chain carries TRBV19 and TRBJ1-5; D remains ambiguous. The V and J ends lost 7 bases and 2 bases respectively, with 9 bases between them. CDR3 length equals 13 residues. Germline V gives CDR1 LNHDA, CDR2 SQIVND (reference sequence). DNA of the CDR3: TGTGCCAGTATGCACGCGGGCAATCAGCCCCAGCATTTT. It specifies CASMHAGNQPQHF. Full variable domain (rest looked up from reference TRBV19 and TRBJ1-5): DGGITQSPKYLFRKEGQNVTLSCEQNLNHDAMYWYRQDPGQGLRLIYYSQIVNDFQKGDIAEGYSVSREKKESFPLTVTSAQKNPTAFYLCASMHAGNQPQHFGDGTRLSIL.

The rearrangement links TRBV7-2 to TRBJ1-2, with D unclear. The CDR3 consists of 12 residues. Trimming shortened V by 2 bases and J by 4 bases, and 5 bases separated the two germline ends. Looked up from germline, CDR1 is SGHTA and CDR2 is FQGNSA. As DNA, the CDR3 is TGTGCCAGCAGCTTAATGAGCTATGGCTACACCTTC. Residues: CASSLMSYGYTF.

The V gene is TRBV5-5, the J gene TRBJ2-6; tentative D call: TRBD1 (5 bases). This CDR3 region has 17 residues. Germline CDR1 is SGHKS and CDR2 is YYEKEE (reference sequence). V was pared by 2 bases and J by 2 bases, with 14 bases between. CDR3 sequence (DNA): TGTGCCAGCAGCTTTAGGCAGGGTGAAGCTGGGGCCAACGTCCTGACTTTC. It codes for CASSFRQGEAGANVLTF.

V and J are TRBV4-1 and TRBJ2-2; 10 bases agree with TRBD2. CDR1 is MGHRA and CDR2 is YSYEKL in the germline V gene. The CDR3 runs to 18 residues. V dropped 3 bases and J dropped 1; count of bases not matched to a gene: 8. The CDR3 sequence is CASSQGGLAGGNTGELFF. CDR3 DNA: TGCGCCAGCAGCCAGGGGGGATTAGCGGGAGGGAACACCGGGGAGCTGTTTTTT.

For the CDR3, the DNA is TGCGCCAGCAGCCGGACAGGGGGCTTCACCGGGGAGCTGTTTTTT. It translates to CASSRTGGFTGELFF. The chain is built from TRBV5-1 and TRBJ2-2, with TRBD1 matching over 11 bases. Germline CDR1 is SGHRS and CDR2 is YFSETQ. The CDR3 runs to 15 residues. V was pared by 4 bases and J by 4 bases, with 3 bases of the junction left unmatched.

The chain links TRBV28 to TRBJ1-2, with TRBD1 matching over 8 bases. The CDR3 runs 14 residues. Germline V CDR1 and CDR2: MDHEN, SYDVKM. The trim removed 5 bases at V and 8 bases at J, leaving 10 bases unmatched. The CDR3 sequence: CASSGQGTLQGYTF. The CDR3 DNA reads TGTGCCAGCAGTGGACAGGGAACACTGCAGGGCTACACCTTC.

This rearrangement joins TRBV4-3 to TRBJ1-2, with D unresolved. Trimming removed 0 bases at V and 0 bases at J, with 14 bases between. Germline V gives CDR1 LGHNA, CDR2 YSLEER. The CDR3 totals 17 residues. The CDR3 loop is CASSQDGWAGSNYGYTF. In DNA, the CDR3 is TGCGCCAGCAGCCAAGATGGGTGGGCGGGATCTAACTATGGCTACACCTTC.

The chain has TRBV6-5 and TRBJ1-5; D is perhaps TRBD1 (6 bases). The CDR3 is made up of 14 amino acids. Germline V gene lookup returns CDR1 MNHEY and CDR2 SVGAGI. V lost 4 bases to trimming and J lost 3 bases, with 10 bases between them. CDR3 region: CASSSTGPNQPQHF. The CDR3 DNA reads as TGTGCCAGCAGTTCAACAGGGCCCAATCAGCCCCAGCATTTT.

The CDR3 nucleotides read TGTGCCAGCTCACCGGGACAGGTAGCCTACAATGAGCAGTTCTTC. Translating gives CASSPGQVAYNEQFF. The V and J genes are TRBV18 and TRBJ2-1, with 8 positions matching TRBD1. Trimming removed 3 bases from V and 2 bases from J; junction bases left unmatched: 3. This CDR3 is 15 amino acids long. Looked up from germline, CDR1 is KGHSH and CDR2 is LQKENI.

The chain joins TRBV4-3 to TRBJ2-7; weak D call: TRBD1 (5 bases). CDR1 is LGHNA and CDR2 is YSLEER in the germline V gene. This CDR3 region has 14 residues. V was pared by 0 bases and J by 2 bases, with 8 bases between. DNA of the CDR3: TGCGCCAGCAGCCAAGATTTGACAGCCTACGAGCAGTACTTC. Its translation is CASSQDLTAYEQYF.

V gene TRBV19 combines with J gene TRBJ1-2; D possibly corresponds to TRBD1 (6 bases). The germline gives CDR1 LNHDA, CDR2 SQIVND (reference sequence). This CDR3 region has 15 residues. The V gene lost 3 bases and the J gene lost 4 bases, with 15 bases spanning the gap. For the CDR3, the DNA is TGTGCCAGTAGTATTAGGTTGGGGACATCCTATGGCTACACCTTC. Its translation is CASSIRLGTSYGYTF.

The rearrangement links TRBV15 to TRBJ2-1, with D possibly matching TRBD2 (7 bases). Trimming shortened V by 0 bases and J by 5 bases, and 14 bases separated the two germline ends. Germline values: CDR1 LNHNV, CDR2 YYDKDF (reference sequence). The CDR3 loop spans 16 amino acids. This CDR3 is CATSRDIGGRHNEQFF. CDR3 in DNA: TGTGCCACCAGCAGAGATATCGGGGGGCGACACAATGAGCAGTTCTTC.